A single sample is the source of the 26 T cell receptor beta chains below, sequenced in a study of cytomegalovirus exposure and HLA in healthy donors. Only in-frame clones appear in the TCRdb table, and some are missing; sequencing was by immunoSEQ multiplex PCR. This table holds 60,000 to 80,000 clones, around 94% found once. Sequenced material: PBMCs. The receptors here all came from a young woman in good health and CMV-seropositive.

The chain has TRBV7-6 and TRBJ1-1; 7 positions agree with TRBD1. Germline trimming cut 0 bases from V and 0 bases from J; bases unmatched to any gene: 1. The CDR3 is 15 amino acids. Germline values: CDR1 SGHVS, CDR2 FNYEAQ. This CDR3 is CASSLAGQMNTEAFF. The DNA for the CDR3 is TGTGCCAGCAGCTTAGCGGGACAGATGAACACTGAAGCTTTCTTT.

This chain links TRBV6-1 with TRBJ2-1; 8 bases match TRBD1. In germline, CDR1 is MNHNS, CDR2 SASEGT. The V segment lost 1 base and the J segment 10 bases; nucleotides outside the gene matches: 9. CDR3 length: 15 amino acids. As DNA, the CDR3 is TGTGCCAGCAGTGAAGATGGGACAGGCTCAACCGAGCAGTTCTTC. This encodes CASSEDGTGSTEQFF.

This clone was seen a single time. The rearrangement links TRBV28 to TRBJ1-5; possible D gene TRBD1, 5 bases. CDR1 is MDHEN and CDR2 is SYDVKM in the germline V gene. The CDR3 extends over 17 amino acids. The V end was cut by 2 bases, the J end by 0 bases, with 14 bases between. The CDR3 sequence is CASSLPDRMISNQPQHF. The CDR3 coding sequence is TGTGCCAGCAGTTTACCCGACAGAATGATTAGCAATCAGCCCCAGCATTTT.

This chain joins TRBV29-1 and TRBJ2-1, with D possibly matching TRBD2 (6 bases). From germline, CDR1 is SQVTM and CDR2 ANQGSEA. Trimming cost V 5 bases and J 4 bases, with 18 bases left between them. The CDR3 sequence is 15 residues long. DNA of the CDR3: TGCAGCGTTCCGACGACTAGACTCCTTTACAATGAGCAGTTCTTC. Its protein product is CSVPTTRLLYNEQFF.

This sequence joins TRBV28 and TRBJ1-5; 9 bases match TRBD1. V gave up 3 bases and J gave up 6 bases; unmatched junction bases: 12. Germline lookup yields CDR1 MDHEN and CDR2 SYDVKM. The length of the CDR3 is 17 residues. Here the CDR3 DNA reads TGTGCCAGCAGTTTCTGTTTTGGGACAGGGTCATGTCAGCCCCAGCATTTT. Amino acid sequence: CASSFCFGTGSCQPQHF.

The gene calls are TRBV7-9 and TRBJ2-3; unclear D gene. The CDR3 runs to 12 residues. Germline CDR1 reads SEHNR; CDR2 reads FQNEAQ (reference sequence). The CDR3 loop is CGSGVGTDTQYF. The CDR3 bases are TGTGGTTCCGGAGTCGGCACAGATACGCAGTATTTT.

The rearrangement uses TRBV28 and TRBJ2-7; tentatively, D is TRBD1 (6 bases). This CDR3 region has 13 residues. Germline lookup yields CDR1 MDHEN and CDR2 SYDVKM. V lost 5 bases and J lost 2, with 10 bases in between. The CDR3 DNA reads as TGTGCCAGCAGTCGAACAGGGACCTACGAGCAGTACTTC. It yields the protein CASSRTGTYEQYF.

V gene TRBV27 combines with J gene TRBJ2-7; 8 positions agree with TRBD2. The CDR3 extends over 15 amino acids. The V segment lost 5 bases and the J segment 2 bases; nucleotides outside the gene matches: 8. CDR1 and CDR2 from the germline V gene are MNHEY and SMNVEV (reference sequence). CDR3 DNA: TGTGCCAGCAGTCCCCGGGGGGGAGTGACCTACGAGCAGTACTTC. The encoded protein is CASSPRGGVTYEQYF.

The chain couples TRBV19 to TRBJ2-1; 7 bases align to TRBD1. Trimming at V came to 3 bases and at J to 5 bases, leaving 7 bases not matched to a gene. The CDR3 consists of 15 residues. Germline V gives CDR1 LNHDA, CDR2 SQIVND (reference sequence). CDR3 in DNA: TGTGCCAGTAGTATTGTGCCGGGACAGAACAATGAGCAGTTCTTC. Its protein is CASSIVPGQNNEQFF.

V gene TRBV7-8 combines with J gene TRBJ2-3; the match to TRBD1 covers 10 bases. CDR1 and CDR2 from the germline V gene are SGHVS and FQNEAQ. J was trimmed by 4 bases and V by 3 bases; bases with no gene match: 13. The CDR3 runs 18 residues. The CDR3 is CASSFPPPGQGNSDTQYF. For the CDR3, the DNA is TGTGCCAGCAGCTTCCCCCCACCGGGACAGGGGAATTCAGATACGCAGTATTTT.

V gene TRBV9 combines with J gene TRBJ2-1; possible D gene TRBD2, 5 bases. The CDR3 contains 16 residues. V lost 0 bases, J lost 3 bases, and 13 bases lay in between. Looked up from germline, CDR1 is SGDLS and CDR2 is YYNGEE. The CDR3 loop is CASSVDRVGLYNEQFF. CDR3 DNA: TGTGCCAGCAGCGTAGATCGTGTCGGACTCTACAATGAGCAGTTCTTC.

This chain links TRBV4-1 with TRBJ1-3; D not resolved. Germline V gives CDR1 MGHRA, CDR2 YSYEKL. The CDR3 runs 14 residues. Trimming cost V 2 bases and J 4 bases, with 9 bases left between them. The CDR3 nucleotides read TGCGCCAGCAGCCAACAAGCCGAAGGAAACACCATATATTTT. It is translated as CASSQQAEGNTIYF.

Here the CDR3 reads CASSLRDRTYEQYF. The CDR3 region has the DNA TGTGCCAGCAGCCTCCGGGACAGGACCTACGAGCAGTACTTC. The chain combines TRBV5-8 with TRBJ2-7, with TRBD1 matching over 8 bases. The CDR3 is 14 residues long. The junction had 5 bases not matched to a gene; V was cut back by 4 bases and J by 2 bases. Germline V gene lookup returns CDR1 SGHTS and CDR2 YDEGEE. The full variable domain, rest sourced from reference TRBV5-8 and TRBJ2-7, is EAGVTQSPTHLIKTRGQQATLRCSPISGHTSVYWYQQALGLGLQFLLWYDEGEERNRGNFPPRFSGRQFPNYSSELNVNALELEDSALYLCASSLRDRTYEQYFGPGTRLTVT.

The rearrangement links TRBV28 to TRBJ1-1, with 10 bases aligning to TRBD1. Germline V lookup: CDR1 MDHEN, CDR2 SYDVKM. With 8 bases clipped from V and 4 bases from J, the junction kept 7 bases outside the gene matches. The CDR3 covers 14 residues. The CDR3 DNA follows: TGTGCCAGCTGGAGACAGGGGGCGGTCACTGAAGCTTTCTTT. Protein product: CASWRQGAVTEAFF.

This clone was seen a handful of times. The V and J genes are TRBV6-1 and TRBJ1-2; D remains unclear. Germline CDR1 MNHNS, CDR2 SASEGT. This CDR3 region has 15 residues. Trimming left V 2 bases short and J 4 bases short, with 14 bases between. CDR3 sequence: CASSEYANTGYGYTF. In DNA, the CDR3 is TGTGCCAGCAGTGAATACGCAAATACTGGCTATGGCTACACCTTC.

CDR3 DNA sequence: TGCGCCAGCAGCTTCGGGGGAAGAGATACGCAGTATTTT. Amino acids: CASSFGGRDTQYF. The chain joins TRBV5-1 to TRBJ2-3; the D gene is possibly TRBD2 (6 bases). Germline CDR1 reads SGHRS; CDR2 reads YFSETQ. Between the trimmed V and J ends, which lost 2 bases and 5 bases, there was a span of 9 bases. CDR3 size: 13 residues.

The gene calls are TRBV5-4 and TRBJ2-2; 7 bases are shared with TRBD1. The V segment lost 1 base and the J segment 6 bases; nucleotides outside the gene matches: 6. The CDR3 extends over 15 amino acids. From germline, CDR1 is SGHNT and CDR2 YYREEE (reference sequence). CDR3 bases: TGTGCCAGCAGCTTGAACCCAGGGGGTGCCGGGGAGCTGTTTTTT. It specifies CASSLNPGGAGELFF.

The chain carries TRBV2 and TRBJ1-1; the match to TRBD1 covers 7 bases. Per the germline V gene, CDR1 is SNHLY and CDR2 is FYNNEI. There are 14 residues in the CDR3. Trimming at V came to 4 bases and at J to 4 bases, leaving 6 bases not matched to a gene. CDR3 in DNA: TGTGCCAGCAGTGGGACAGGCGTACCCACTGAAGCTTTCTTT. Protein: CASSGTGVPTEAFF.

CDR3 sequence (DNA): TGTGCCAGCAGGGCGACAGGGGGCCAAGAGACCCAGTACTTC. Protein: CASRATGGQETQYF. The chain is built from TRBV7-6 and TRBJ2-5, with 9 nucleotides matching TRBD1. The CDR3 length is 14 residues. V was pared by 6 bases and J by 1 base, with 3 bases of the junction left unmatched. Germline V gene lookup returns CDR1 SGHVS and CDR2 FNYEAQ.

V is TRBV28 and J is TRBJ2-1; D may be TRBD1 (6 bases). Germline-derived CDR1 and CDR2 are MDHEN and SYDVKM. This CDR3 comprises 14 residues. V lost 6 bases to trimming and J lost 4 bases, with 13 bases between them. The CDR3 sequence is CASRPSDRYNEQFF. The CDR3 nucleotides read TGTGCCAGCAGACCGTCGGACAGATACAATGAGCAGTTCTTC. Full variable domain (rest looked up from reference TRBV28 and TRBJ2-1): DVKVTQSSRYLVKRTGEKVFLECVQDMDHENMFWYRQDPGLGLRLIYFSYDVKMKEKGDIPEGYSVSREKKERFSLILESASTNQTSMYLCASRPSDRYNEQFFGPGTRLTVL.

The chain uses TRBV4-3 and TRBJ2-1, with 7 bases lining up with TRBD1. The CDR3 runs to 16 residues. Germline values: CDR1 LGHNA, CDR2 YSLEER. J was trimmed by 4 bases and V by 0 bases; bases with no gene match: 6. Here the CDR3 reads CASSQEGQGVYNEQFF. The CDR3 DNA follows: TGCGCCAGCAGCCAAGAAGGCCAGGGGGTGTACAATGAGCAGTTCTTC.

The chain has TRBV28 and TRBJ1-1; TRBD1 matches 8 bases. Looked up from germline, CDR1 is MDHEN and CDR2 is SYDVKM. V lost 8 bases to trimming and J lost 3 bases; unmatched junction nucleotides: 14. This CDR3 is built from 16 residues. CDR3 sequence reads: CASGGQGWGGDTEAFF. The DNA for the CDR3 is TGTGCCAGCGGAGGACAGGGTTGGGGAGGCGACACTGAAGCTTTCTTT.

The CDR3 sequence: CASSQGDAGANVLTF. CDR3 in DNA: TGTGCCAGCAGCCAGGGGGACGCTGGGGCCAACGTCCTGACTTTC. V and J are TRBV11-3 and TRBJ2-6; 7 nucleotides agree with TRBD1. This CDR3 region has 15 residues. The V and J ends lost 5 bases and 2 bases, in that order; junction bases with no gene match: 3. Germline values: CDR1 SGHNT, CDR2 YENEEA. Supplemented by reference TRBV11-3 and TRBJ2-6, the full variable domain reads EAGVVQSPRYKIIEKKQPVAFWCNPISGHNTLYWYLQNLGQGPELLIRYENEEAVDDSQLPKDRFSAERLKGVDSTLKIQPAELGDSAVYLCASSQGDAGANVLTFGAGSRLTVL.

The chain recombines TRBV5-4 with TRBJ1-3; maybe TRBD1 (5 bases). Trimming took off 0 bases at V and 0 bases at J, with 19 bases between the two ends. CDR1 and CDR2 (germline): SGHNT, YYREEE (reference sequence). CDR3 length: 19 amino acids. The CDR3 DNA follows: TGTGCCAGCAGCTTGGGAGTCGGGGGATCTAGTTTCTCTGGAAACACCATATATTTT. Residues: CASSLGVGGSSFSGNTIYF.

The chain's CDR3 is CASSVTWAGGHGYTF. The CDR3 bases are TGTGCCAGCAGCGTAACTTGGGCAGGGGGGCATGGCTACACCTTC. The rearrangement links TRBV9 to TRBJ1-2; 7 bases align to TRBD1. Germline loops: CDR1 SGDLS, CDR2 YYNGEE. The CDR3 loop spans 15 amino acids. Germline trimming cut 1 base from V and 6 bases from J; bases unmatched to any gene: 9.

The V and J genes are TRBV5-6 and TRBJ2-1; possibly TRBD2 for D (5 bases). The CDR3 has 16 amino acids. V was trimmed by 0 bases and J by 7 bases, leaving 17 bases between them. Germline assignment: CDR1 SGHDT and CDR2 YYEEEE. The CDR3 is CASSLVAVGVSNEQFF. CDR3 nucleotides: TGTGCCAGCAGCTTGGTAGCAGTCGGGGTGTCGAATGAGCAGTTCTTC. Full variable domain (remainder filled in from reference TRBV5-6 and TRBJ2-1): DAGVTQSPTHLIKTRGQQVTLRCSPKSGHDTVSWYQQALGQGPQFIFQYYEEEERQRGNFPDRFSGHQFPNYSSELNVNALLLGDSALYLCASSLVAVGVSNEQFFGPGTRLTVL.